This is a list of T cell receptor beta chains from one sample in a study of lymphopenia after photon versus proton radiotherapy. The repertoire was sequenced with immunoSEQ multiplex PCR; TCRdb's copy has only in-frame clones and lacks some. The sample has 35,000 to 45,000 clones; about 80% are singletons. Source: peripheral blood, taken from a patient treated with proton-based radiotherapy. Receptors were obtained from a woman in her seventies with pancreatic cancer. Both conserved end residues are part of each CDR3. A D gene is named only where the DNA matches it firmly. Where a row states a size, it is once, few, many or the class of an expanded clone; other rows omit it.

abundance	v_gene	d_gene	j_gene	CDR3nt	CDR3aa
NA	TRBV11-1	NA	TRBJ2-7	TGTGCCAGCAGCGGGACGGCTAGCTCCTACGAGCAGTACTTC	CASSGTASSYEQYF
NA	TRBV30	TRBD2	TRBJ2-7	TGTGCCTGGAGGGTTAGCGGGACCTATTCCTACGAGCAGTACTTC	CAWRVSGTYSYEQYF
NA	TRBV7-7	NA	TRBJ2-5	TGTGCTAGCAGCTTAGGTTTGGGAAGGACCCAGTACTTC	CASSLGLGRTQYF
few	TRBV29-1	NA	TRBJ2-3	TGCAGCGTTGAGAGGGCAGATACGCAGTATTTT	CSVERADTQYF
NA	TRBV5-1	TRBD2	TRBJ2-3	TGCGCCAGCAGCCGAGAGGGACTAGCGGTGACTAGCACAGATACGCAGTATTTT	CASSREGLAVTSTDTQYF
NA	TRBV7-2	NA	TRBJ2-1	TGTGCCAGCACGGCAGCACTCAATGAGCAGTTCTTC	CASTAALNEQFF
NA	TRBV5-5	TRBD1	TRBJ2-1	TGTGCCAGCAGCTTTTCACCGGGACAGGGAAACAATGAGCAGTTCTTC	CASSFSPGQGNNEQFF
once	TRBV5-4	TRBD2	TRBJ2-1	TGTGCCAGCAGCTACAGCGGGAGAACGTCAGATGAGCAGTTCTTC	CASSYSGRTSDEQFF
NA	TRBV4-1	TRBD1	TRBJ1-2	TGCGCCAGCAGCCAAGGCTCACAGGGGGTAGGAGGTGTCGTTATGGGTGGCTACACCTTC	CASSQGSQGVGGVVMGGYTF
NA	TRBV30	NA	TRBJ1-3	TGTGCCTGGAGTAAGGACCGGGGAAACACCATATATTTT	CAWSKDRGNTIYF
few	TRBV6-6	NA	TRBJ2-2	TGTGCCAGCAGTTACCGGGACACCGGTACCGGGGAGCTGTTTTTT	CASSYRDTGTGELFF
NA	TRBV6-4	TRBD2	TRBJ2-1	TGTGCCAGCAGTGGACTAGCGGGTTACAATGAGCAGTTCTTC	CASSGLAGYNEQFF
NA	TRBV15	NA	TRBJ1-3	TGTGCCACCAGCAGAGATGTTGCGGGGGCTGGAAACACCATATATTTT	CATSRDVAGAGNTIYF
NA	TRBV18	NA	TRBJ1-1	TGTGCCAGCTCACCAATTGCGGGGAGAGACACTGAAGCTTTCTTT	CASSPIAGRDTEAFF
few	TRBV6-5	NA	TRBJ1-6	TGTGCCAGCAGTTACTCGGTTAATTCACCCCTCCACTTT	CASSYSVNSPLHF
NA	TRBV28	NA	TRBJ1-2	TGTGCCAGCAGCGTCGGGCAGACTAACTATGGCTACACCTTC	CASSVGQTNYGYTF
few	TRBV19	TRBD1	TRBJ1-1	TGTGCCAGTAGTATAGGGACAGGGCAAAAGGAAGCTTTCTTT	CASSIGTGQKEAFF
NA	TRBV28	NA	TRBJ1-1	TGTGCCAGCAGCCCCGGTGGGAGACGGGGGACTGAAGCTTTCTTT	CASSPGGRRGTEAFF
NA	TRBV28	NA	TRBJ2-7	TGTGCCAGCAGTCCAAATCAGGGGTTCTACGAGCAGTACTTC	CASSPNQGFYEQYF
NA	TRBV28	TRBD2	TRBJ2-2	TGTGCCAGCAACTATAGCGCAGGGACTACATGGACCGGGGAGCTGTTTTTT	CASNYSAGTTWTGELFF
few	TRBV19	TRBD2	TRBJ2-4	TGTGCCAGTAGTATACAAGCGGGGGCCAAGATAGCCAAAAACATTCAGTACTTC	CASSIQAGAKIAKNIQYF
NA	TRBV15	NA	TRBJ2-7	TGTGCCACCAGCAGAACCCCCCCCAGCGCTAGCTCCTACGAGCAGTACTTC	CATSRTPPSASSYEQYF
NA	TRBV7-9	NA	TRBJ2-3	TGTGCCTCCCATTCGGGCCGACAGTCCACTAGCACAGATACGCAGTATTTT	CASHSGRQSTSTDTQYF
NA	TRBV7-2	TRBD1	TRBJ2-7	TGTGCCAGCAGCTTAGCATGGACAGGGGCCTACGAGCAGTACTTC	CASSLAWTGAYEQYF
NA	TRBV11-2	NA	TRBJ1-1	TGTGCCAGCAGCTTGCCCGGGGGGTCCACTGAAGCTTTCTTT	CASSLPGGSTEAFF
NA	TRBV30	TRBD1	TRBJ1-6	TGTGCCTGGAAGACAGGGTTAGGGTCACCCCTCCACTTT	CAWKTGLGSPLHF
NA	TRBV10-3	NA	TRBJ2-1	TGTGCCATCAGTGAGACAGTCTCCTACAATGAGCAGTTCTTC	CAISETVSYNEQFF
NA	TRBV7-3	NA	TRBJ1-2	TGTGCCAGCAGCTCAGGACTTGGGGCCTATGGCTACACCTTC	CASSSGLGAYGYTF
NA	TRBV19	NA	TRBJ1-1	TGTGCCAGTAGTATGCACAGGGACCTTGAAGCTTTCTTT	CASSMHRDLEAFF
NA	TRBV6-6	NA	TRBJ2-7	TGTGCCAGCAGTTACTCGAGTTTTATGTTCAATGGGCAGTACTTC	CASSYSSFMFNGQYF
NA	TRBV14	TRBD1	TRBJ2-5	TGTGCCAGCAGCCAAGATTCCGGGACAGGGGGACGGCAAGAGACCCAGTACTTC	CASSQDSGTGGRQETQYF
few	TRBV6-5	NA	TRBJ1-1	TGTGCCAGCAGTTACCCGGGGTACACTGAAGCTTTCTTT	CASSYPGYTEAFF
NA	TRBV7-2	NA	TRBJ1-2	TGTGCCAGCAGCTTAAGTCATAGGGGCGACTTTGGCTACACCTTC	CASSLSHRGDFGYTF
few	TRBV2	TRBD1	TRBJ1-5	TGTGCCAGCACGGGGACAGTCAGCAATCAGCCCCAGCATTTT	CASTGTVSNQPQHF
NA	TRBV7-9	NA	TRBJ1-5	TGTGCCAGCAGCTTAGAGGGAAGGCAGCCCCAGCATTTT	CASSLEGRQPQHF